Each of the 4 T cell receptor beta chains below was sequenced from the same sample in a study of T-cell reconstitution after alpha-beta-depleted transplantation in children. Library preparation (for TCRbeta) was performed with unique molecular identifiers. TCRdb redid the calling of the PCR reads with MiXCR, one entry per CDR3 protein. The table lists some 490,000 distinct CDR3 sequences, around 13% of them singletons. The sequences come from PBMCs from the stem cell graft donor, collected from the stem cell graft. The origin of the receptors is a human donor who donated a stem cell graft to a child with combined immunodeficiency.

This clonotype was observed a few times. The chain employs TRBV7-9 and TRBJ1-6; D is unclear. Germline lookup yields CDR1 SEHNR and CDR2 FQNEAQ (reference sequence). Trimming stripped 5 bases from V and 1 base from J, with 6 bases between. This CDR3 contains 14 residues. The CDR3 sequence is CASSLKSYNSPLHF. Written as DNA, the CDR3 is TGTGCCAGCAGCCTCAAATCCTATAATTCACCCCTCCACTTT.

This clonotype has ten or more counts. This chain links TRBV10-3 with TRBJ2-7; D gene unclear. Germline CDR1 and CDR2: ENHRY and SYGVKD. V was cut by 8 bases and J by 1 base, with 12 bases left in between. There are 13 residues in the CDR3. The chain's CDR3 is CAIGTKLSYEQYF. CDR3 sequence (DNA): TGTGCCATCGGTACGAAGCTATCCTACGAGCAGTACTTC.

The chain joins TRBV6-2 or TRBV6-3 to TRBJ2-3; D may be TRBD1 (6 bases). The V end was cut by 8 bases, the J end by 4 bases, with 19 bases between. Germline CDR1 and CDR2: MNHEY and SVGEGT. The CDR3 has 15 residues. The CDR3 is CASLWGHPVADTQYF. The CDR3 nucleotides read TGTGCCAGCCTTTGGGGACACCCGGTCGCAGATACGCAGTATTTT.

This clonotype was observed a few times. The V and J genes are TRBV6-5 and TRBJ2-7; no definite D call. The CDR3 is 15 residues long. V lost 0 bases and J lost 0, with 9 bases in between. Germline V lookup: CDR1 MNHEY, CDR2 SVGAGI. The CDR3 here is CASSYSYYRSYEQYF. The CDR3 region has the DNA TGTGCCAGCAGTTACTCCTATTACCGCTCCTACGAGCAGTACTTC.